The present TCR beta chain was sequenced within a study of blood T cell repertoires in COVID-19. Whole-study context: Donors in the United States, Italy and Spain gave samples during acute or convalescent COVID-19. PBMCs, B-cell-depleted T cells, or T cells provided the cDNA or gDNA that made up the material.

This clone showed up just once. The CDR3 runs 14 residues. Germline V CDR1 and CDR2: MNHEY, SVGEGT. V gave up 2 bases and J gave up 1 base, with 8 bases separating them. Up to 2 weeks before entering the study, exposed participants had met a COVID-19 case. Clones were read by immunoSEQ multiplex PCR, and TCRdb kept only the in-frame ones, dropping some. Of 350,000 to 450,000 clones in the sample, roughly 90% were seen once. The clonotype originates from a woman younger than 35 who had been exposed to COVID-19. The chain joins TRBV6-2 or TRBV6-3 to TRBJ2-5; D possibly corresponds to TRBD2 (5 bases). Sequenced: PBMCs or T cells enriched from blood (not recorded which). The CDR3 sequence is CASSYGLTQETQYF. The CDR3 DNA reads TGTGCCAGCAGTTACGGACTCACCCAAGAGACCCAGTACTTC.